The rows below give T cell receptor beta chains drawn from one sample of a study of blood T cell repertoires in COVID-19. The data were produced by immunoSEQ multiplex PCR, yet TCRdb's version contains in-frame clones alone and is incomplete. The sample lists 110,000 or so clones; around 90% were seen once. Sequenced input: peripheral blood. The source is a human donor in a cohort sampled during active COVID-19. The CDR3 runs from the conserved cysteine through the conserved F or W. Each record gives: clone size, J gene, D gene, V gene, CDR3 protein, CDR3 DNA. A D gene is named only where the DNA matches it firmly. For some rows the clone size is stated as once, few or many, or as a class when expanded; others skip it.

clone_size: -
j_call: TRBJ1-1
d_call: -
v_call: TRBV7-2
cdr3_aa: CASSLIRDTEAFF
cdr3_nt: TGTGCCAGCAGCTTGATCAGGGACACTGAAGCTTTCTTT

clone_size: -
j_call: TRBJ2-3
d_call: TRBD2
v_call: TRBV7-3
cdr3_aa: CASSFSGGAPDTQYF
cdr3_nt: TGTGCCAGCAGCTTCAGCGGGGGGGCCCCAGATACGCAGTATTTT

clone_size: -
j_call: TRBJ2-5
d_call: -
v_call: TRBV5-4
cdr3_aa: CASSFGLPKQETQYF
cdr3_nt: TGTGCCAGCAGCTTTGGGCTACCCAAACAAGAGACCCAGTACTTC

clone_size: few
j_call: TRBJ2-5
d_call: TRBD1
v_call: TRBV9
cdr3_aa: CASSVEGQGETQYF
cdr3_nt: TGTGCCAGCAGCGTAGAGGGACAGGGTGAGACCCAGTACTTC

clone_size: -
j_call: TRBJ1-1
d_call: -
v_call: TRBV30
cdr3_aa: CAWTQSSGEAFF
cdr3_nt: TGTGCCTGGACTCAATCATCGGGTGAAGCTTTCTTT

clone_size: -
j_call: TRBJ2-3
d_call: -
v_call: TRBV6-6
cdr3_aa: CASSYRVGGRTDTQYF
cdr3_nt: TGTGCCAGCAGTTACCGGGTCGGGGGGCGGACAGATACGCAGTATTTT

clone_size: -
j_call: TRBJ2-3
d_call: -
v_call: TRBV5-1
cdr3_aa: CASRGGTDTQYF
cdr3_nt: TGCGCCAGCAGAGGGGGCACAGATACGCAGTATTTT

clone_size: once
j_call: TRBJ2-7
d_call: -
v_call: TRBV29-1
cdr3_aa: CSVELTASYEQYF
cdr3_nt: TGCAGCGTTGAGTTGACAGCCTCCTACGAGCAGTACTTC

clone_size: -
j_call: TRBJ2-3
d_call: TRBD2
v_call: TRBV19
cdr3_aa: CASSIDPPGGRGDTQYF
cdr3_nt: TGTGCCAGTAGTATAGACCCCCCGGGCGGGAGGGGAGATACGCAGTATTTT

clone_size: -
j_call: TRBJ1-1
d_call: -
v_call: TRBV19
cdr3_aa: CASRLQQNTEAFF
cdr3_nt: TGTGCCAGTAGATTACAGCAGAACACTGAAGCTTTCTTT

clone_size: -
j_call: TRBJ2-1
d_call: TRBD1
v_call: TRBV4-1
cdr3_aa: CASSLGDRGANYEQFF
cdr3_nt: TGCGCCAGCAGCCTAGGCGACAGGGGGGCCAATTATGAGCAGTTCTTC

clone_size: -
j_call: TRBJ1-5
d_call: -
v_call: TRBV7-2
cdr3_aa: CASSLEGHHQPQHF
cdr3_nt: TGTGCCAGCAGCTTAGAGGGACACCACCAGCCCCAGCATTTT

clone_size: -
j_call: TRBJ1-3
d_call: -
v_call: TRBV5-1
cdr3_aa: CASSYQGSGNTIYF
cdr3_nt: TGCGCCAGCAGCTACCAGGGCTCTGGAAACACCATATATTTT

clone_size: -
j_call: TRBJ2-5
d_call: TRBD2
v_call: TRBV9
cdr3_aa: CASSVGGGSGAETQYF
cdr3_nt: TGTGCCAGCAGCGTAGGGGGCGGGAGCGGGGCAGAGACCCAGTACTTC

clone_size: once
j_call: TRBJ1-4
d_call: -
v_call: TRBV11-2
cdr3_aa: CASSSTNEKLFF
cdr3_nt: TGTGCCAGCAGCTCTACTAATGAAAAACTGTTTTTT

clone_size: -
j_call: TRBJ1-6
d_call: TRBD1
v_call: TRBV18
cdr3_aa: CASSPPDRPARTGWQPLHF
cdr3_nt: TGTGCCAGCTCACCACCGGATAGGCCCGCCCGGACAGGGTGGCAACCCCTCCACTTT

clone_size: -
j_call: TRBJ2-7
d_call: -
v_call: TRBV27
cdr3_aa: CASSPWTGRDEQYF
cdr3_nt: TGTGCCAGCAGTCCCTGGACAGGGAGGGACGAGCAGTACTTC

clone_size: -
j_call: TRBJ2-3
d_call: -
v_call: TRBV6-1
cdr3_aa: CASSDVQIDTQYF
cdr3_nt: TGTGCCAGCAGTGATGTTCAGATAGATACGCAGTATTTT

clone_size: -
j_call: TRBJ2-3
d_call: -
v_call: TRBV29-1
cdr3_aa: CSVEVRAGGTDTQYF
cdr3_nt: TGCAGCGTTGAAGTGAGGGCAGGGGGCACAGATACGCAGTATTTT

clone_size: -
j_call: TRBJ1-1
d_call: TRBD1
v_call: TRBV18
cdr3_aa: CASSLSTGALGTEAFF
cdr3_nt: TGTGCCAGCTCACTATCGACAGGGGCCTTGGGCACTGAAGCTTTCTTT

clone_size: -
j_call: TRBJ2-3
d_call: -
v_call: TRBV11-3
cdr3_aa: CASSLAPSVLGTDTQYF
cdr3_nt: TGTGCCAGCAGCTTAGCCCCCTCGGTACTTGGCACAGATACGCAGTATTTT

clone_size: -
j_call: TRBJ1-3
d_call: TRBD1
v_call: TRBV2
cdr3_aa: CASSEGQGFTGNTIYF
cdr3_nt: TGTGCCAGCAGTGAGGGACAGGGGTTTACTGGAAACACCATATATTTT

clone_size: -
j_call: TRBJ1-3
d_call: -
v_call: TRBV7-9
cdr3_aa: CASSLSQGISGNTIYF
cdr3_nt: TGTGCCAGCAGCTTAAGTCAGGGGATTTCTGGAAACACCATATATTTT

clone_size: -
j_call: TRBJ1-2
d_call: TRBD1
v_call: TRBV11-2
cdr3_aa: CASSIDRGMDGYTF
cdr3_nt: TGTGCCAGCAGCATAGACAGGGGGATGGATGGCTACACCTTC

clone_size: -
j_call: TRBJ2-3
d_call: TRBD2
v_call: TRBV15
cdr3_aa: CATSRDLLAVDTDTQYF
cdr3_nt: TGTGCCACCAGCAGAGATCTTCTAGCGGTAGACACAGATACGCAGTATTTT

clone_size: -
j_call: TRBJ2-3
d_call: -
v_call: TRBV27
cdr3_aa: CASSFLSGSLTDTQYF
cdr3_nt: TGTGCCAGCAGTTTCCTCAGCGGGTCGCTCACAGATACGCAGTATTTT

clone_size: -
j_call: TRBJ2-3
d_call: -
v_call: TRBV5-1
cdr3_aa: CASRGTPSSTDTQYF
cdr3_nt: TGCGCCAGCAGGGGGACACCTTCAAGCACAGATACGCAGTATTTT

clone_size: -
j_call: TRBJ1-2
d_call: TRBD1
v_call: TRBV2
cdr3_aa: CASTLQGIRGYTF
cdr3_nt: TGTGCCAGCACTCTACAGGGGATACGGGGCTACACCTTC

clone_size: few
j_call: TRBJ1-5
d_call: TRBD1
v_call: TRBV19
cdr3_aa: CASSIDTGTGRRQPQHF
cdr3_nt: TGTGCCAGTAGTATCGACACCGGGACAGGTAGGAGACAGCCCCAGCATTTT

clone_size: -
j_call: TRBJ2-7
d_call: -
v_call: TRBV11-3
cdr3_aa: CASSLTRVESYEQYF
cdr3_nt: TGTGCCAGCAGCCTTACCCGGGTGGAGTCCTACGAGCAGTACTTC

clone_size: -
j_call: TRBJ1-2
d_call: -
v_call: TRBV20-1
cdr3_aa: CSGRAGGGF
cdr3_nt: TGCAGTGGGAGAGCGGGTGGAGGATTC

clone_size: -
j_call: TRBJ2-1
d_call: -
v_call: TRBV4-1
cdr3_aa: CASSPPWRVSYNEQFF
cdr3_nt: TGCGCCAGCAGCCCCCCCTGGAGGGTGTCCTACAATGAGCAGTTCTTC

clone_size: -
j_call: TRBJ1-2
d_call: -
v_call: TRBV12-3/TRBV12-4
cdr3_aa: CASRLGGGYTF
cdr3_nt: TGTGCCAGCCGCCTCGGGGGTGGCTACACCTTC

clone_size: once
j_call: TRBJ2-3
d_call: TRBD2
v_call: TRBV3-1/TRBV3-2
cdr3_aa: CASSQWASGGRDTQYF
cdr3_nt: TGTGCCAGCAGCCAGTGGGCTAGCGGAGGCAGGGATACGCAGTATTTT

clone_size: -
j_call: TRBJ2-1
d_call: TRBD2
v_call: TRBV25-1
cdr3_aa: CASSAAGTSGDNEQFF
cdr3_nt: TGTGCCAGCAGTGCCGCAGGGACTAGCGGGGACAATGAGCAGTTCTTC

clone_size: -
j_call: TRBJ2-3
d_call: -
v_call: TRBV2
cdr3_aa: CASKEQPGTDTQYF
cdr3_nt: TGTGCCAGCAAGGAGCAACCTGGCACAGATACGCAGTATTTT

clone_size: -
j_call: TRBJ2-1
d_call: TRBD2
v_call: TRBV3-1/TRBV3-2
cdr3_aa: CASSQVGGGGPLGNEQFF
cdr3_nt: TGTGCCAGCAGCCAAGTAGGCGGGGGGGGCCCCCTAGGCAATGAGCAGTTCTTC

clone_size: once
j_call: TRBJ2-3
d_call: -
v_call: TRBV11-2
cdr3_aa: CASSPGTYLRTDTQYF
cdr3_nt: TGTGCCAGCAGCCCAGGGACATACTTAAGGACAGATACGCAGTATTTT

clone_size: -
j_call: TRBJ2-6
d_call: TRBD1
v_call: TRBV23-1
cdr3_aa: CASVTQVGQLSGANVLTF
cdr3_nt: TGCGCCAGCGTGACCCAAGTGGGACAGCTCTCTGGGGCCAACGTCCTGACTTTC

clone_size: -
j_call: TRBJ1-2
d_call: TRBD1
v_call: TRBV3-1/TRBV3-2
cdr3_aa: CASSPLGTGGYGYTF
cdr3_nt: TGTGCCAGCAGCCCTTTGGGGACAGGGGGCTATGGCTACACCTTC

clone_size: -
j_call: TRBJ2-2
d_call: TRBD2
v_call: TRBV10-1
cdr3_aa: CASRAGGDTGELFF
cdr3_nt: TGCGCCAGCAGGGCGGGAGGGGACACCGGGGAGCTGTTTTTT

clone_size: once
j_call: TRBJ2-1
d_call: -
v_call: TRBV14
cdr3_aa: CASSHKPTRTGDNEQFF
cdr3_nt: TGTGCCAGCAGCCATAAACCCACTAGGACGGGTGACAATGAGCAGTTCTTC

clone_size: -
j_call: TRBJ2-2
d_call: TRBD2
v_call: TRBV7-3
cdr3_aa: CASSQRASGGELFF
cdr3_nt: TGTGCCAGCAGCCAAAGGGCTAGCGGCGGGGAGCTGTTTTTT

clone_size: -
j_call: TRBJ1-5
d_call: -
v_call: TRBV11-2
cdr3_aa: CASSQGRNQPQHF
cdr3_nt: TGTGCCAGCAGCCAAGGGAGGAATCAGCCCCAGCATTTT

clone_size: -
j_call: TRBJ2-2
d_call: -
v_call: TRBV18
cdr3_aa: CASSERQIRFNTGELFF
cdr3_nt: TGTGCCAGCTCAGAGAGACAGATCCGATTTAACACCGGGGAGCTGTTTTTT

clone_size: once
j_call: TRBJ1-5
d_call: -
v_call: TRBV5-5
cdr3_aa: CASSLDGGNQPQHF
cdr3_nt: TGTGCCAGCAGCTTGGACGGGGGCAATCAGCCCCAGCATTTT

clone_size: -
j_call: TRBJ1-3
d_call: -
v_call: TRBV12-5
cdr3_aa: CASGKPEGNSGNTIYF
cdr3_nt: TGTGCTAGTGGTAAGCCGGAGGGTAACTCTGGAAACACCATATATTTT

clone_size: -
j_call: TRBJ2-5
d_call: -
v_call: TRBV9
cdr3_aa: CASSTRDHQETQYF
cdr3_nt: TGTGCCAGCAGCACCCGGGATCACCAAGAGACCCAGTACTTC

clone_size: -
j_call: TRBJ2-1
d_call: TRBD2
v_call: TRBV19
cdr3_aa: CASKRLANNNEQFF
cdr3_nt: TGTGCCAGCAAACGACTAGCGAATAACAATGAGCAGTTCTTC

clone_size: -
j_call: TRBJ1-4
d_call: -
v_call: TRBV5-5
cdr3_aa: CASSLAGTGNEKLFF
cdr3_nt: TGTGCCAGCAGCTTGGCAGGGACTGGGAATGAAAAACTGTTTTTT

clone_size: -
j_call: TRBJ2-3
d_call: TRBD2
v_call: TRBV11-2
cdr3_aa: CASSLEILAGFLDTQYF
cdr3_nt: TGTGCCAGCAGCTTAGAGATCCTAGCGGGGTTTTTAGATACGCAGTATTTT

clone_size: -
j_call: TRBJ1-1
d_call: -
v_call: TRBV28
cdr3_aa: CASSPPPRTEAFF
cdr3_nt: TGTGCCAGCAGTCCGCCCCCGCGCACTGAAGCTTTCTTT

clone_size: -
j_call: TRBJ1-4
d_call: -
v_call: TRBV3-1/TRBV3-2
cdr3_aa: CASSQGVQGNEKLFF
cdr3_nt: TGTGCCAGCAGCCAAGGAGTACAGGGTAATGAAAAACTGTTTTTT

clone_size: -
j_call: TRBJ1-5
d_call: TRBD1
v_call: TRBV3-1/TRBV3-2
cdr3_aa: CASSQDLAGGQPQHF
cdr3_nt: TGTGCCAGCAGCCAAGATCTGGCAGGGGGACAGCCCCAGCATTTT